This paragraph reports one T cell receptor beta chain. The sample is drawn from a study of blood T cell repertoires in COVID-19. Study at large: The analysed material was cDNA or gDNA that came from T cells, B-cell-depleted T cells, or PBMCs.

Here immunoSEQ multiplex PCR was the method, and the copy in TCRdb shows in-frame clones only, minus some. The sample has under 300,000 clones; about 79% are singletons. The germline CDR1 and CDR2 sequences are WSHSY and SAAADI. The CDR3 has 12 amino acids. Trimming took 6 bases from V and 4 from J, leaving 9 bases between them. This sequence originates from a woman older than 75 with acute or convalescent COVID-19. Sequenced material: peripheral blood. The chain is built from TRBV10-2 and TRBJ1-2; D may be TRBD1 (5 bases). CDR3 sequence (DNA): TGCGCCAGCAGGACAGATTCCTATGGCTACACCTTC. Its protein product is CASRTDSYGYTF.